The T cell receptor beta chain described here comes from a study of chemoradiotherapy in HPV16-positive cancers. Sequencing was performed with immunoSEQ multiplex PCR; in TCRdb, only in-frame clones are kept and a portion is missing. The sample has under 3,500 clones; approximately 83% are singletons. Repertoires were sampled repeatedly during chemoradiotherapy. Study-level results: During treatment, candidate HPV-specific clones and E7-related motifs expanded in tumor.

This clone has just one count. Its antigen is unidentified. Per germline, CDR1 LNHDA and CDR2 SQIVND (reference sequence). This CDR3 has 15 residues. V shed 3 bases and J 3 bases; nucleotides not matched to a gene: 5. Here the sequenced sample was tumor tissue, taken from a patient who underwent chemoradiotherapy. This chain joins TRBV19 and TRBJ1-5; 7 bases fit TRBD1. The clonotype originates from a human donor with HPV-associated anogenital cancer. The CDR3 nucleotides read TGTGCCAGTAGTATCGAGACAGGGCTCAATCAGCCCCAGCATTTT. Residues: CASSIETGLNQPQHF.